This T cell receptor beta chain is from a study of T-cell reconstitution after alpha-beta-depleted transplantation in children. Overall study results and limits: Among T cells one year after transplant, newly produced cells accounted for most counts and diversity. After transplant, high TCRbeta diversity at day 60 in some patients arose from surviving recipient T cells and thymic progenitors. In patients about two months after transplant, alpha-beta T cells reportedly arose from several hundred expanded graft clones.

Germline trimming cut 3 bases from V and 4 bases from J; bases unmatched to any gene: 2. The germline gives CDR1 LNHNV, CDR2 YYDKDF (reference sequence). This CDR3 has 13 residues. For TCRbeta, the library was prepared with unique molecular identifiers. TCRdb independently ran MiXCR on the PCR reads; one entry per CDR3 protein. The sample gives over 80,000 distinct CDR3 sequences, about 25% of which show up once; about 22% is in the top ten. This clonotype was found a few times. The target antigen is unknown. The clonotype was recovered from a boy between 2 and 15 years old with acute lymphoblastic leukemia, due to receive a stem cell transplant. The source material was PBMCs, sampled before TCRalphabeta/CD19-depleted stem cell transplant. V is TRBV15 and J is TRBJ2-5; 7 positions agree with TRBD2. CDR3 bases: TGTGCCACCAGCAGGGGACTATCAGAGACCCAGTACTTC. Its protein product is CATSRGLSETQYF. The variable domain in full, with the rest retrieved from reference TRBV15 and TRBJ2-5, is DAMVIQNPRYQVTQFGKPVTLSCSQTLNHNVMYWYQQKSSQAPKLLFHYYDKDFNNEADTPDNFQSRRPNTSFCFLDIRSPGLGDTAMYLCATSRGLSETQYFGPGTRLLVL.